These 30 T cell receptor beta chains were all obtained from the same sample, sequenced in a study of OX40 agonist ivuxolimab in advanced cancers. To prepare the library, the immunoSEQ multiplex PCR assay was applied. Held by TCRdb, this immuneACCESS table contains in-frame sequences only and omits some clones. Under half of the omission traces to an unresolved V gene where checked; the cause of the rest is unknown. This sample lists about 98,000 clones; about 85% were detected once. The ten largest clonotypes hold about 0.82% of the sample. This specimen consisted of CD4+ or CD8+ T cells sorted from blood, obtained in a trial of the OX40 agonist ivuxolimab. Source of these receptors: an adult with an advanced solid tumor such as melanoma, head and neck, liver or kidney cancer.

V gene TRBV6-5 combines with J gene TRBJ2-7, with D perhaps TRBD2 (5 bases). Germline V gives CDR1 MNHEY, CDR2 SVGAGI. This CDR3 has 14 residues. V was pared by 4 bases and J by 4 bases, with 14 bases between. The CDR3 nucleotides are TGTGCCAGCAGTTGGACTCCTGGCAGGTACGAGCAGTACTTC. Its translation is CASSWTPGRYEQYF.

In DNA form, the CDR3 reads TGTGCCAGCGGACAGGGGTTGAACACTGAAGCTTTCTTT. It is translated as CASGQGLNTEAFF. The chain joins TRBV19 to TRBJ1-1; 9 nucleotides agree with TRBD1. The CDR3 has 13 amino acids. The junction had 2 bases not matched to a gene; V was cut back by 9 bases and J by 0 bases. Germline V CDR1 and CDR2: LNHDA, SQIVND (reference sequence). Drawing the rest from reference TRBV19 and TRBJ1-1, the complete variable domain is DGGITQSPKYLFRKEGQNVTLSCEQNLNHDAMYWYRQDPGQGLRLIYYSQIVNDFQKGDIAEGYSVSREKKESFPLTVTSAQKNPTAFYLCASGQGLNTEAFFGQGTRLTVV.

The rearrangement joins TRBV6-6 to TRBJ1-1, with D perhaps matching TRBD1 (5 bases). Trimming took off 2 bases at V and 0 bases at J, with 7 bases between the two ends. This CDR3 is 14 amino acids long. Germline V gene data show CDR1 as MNHNY and CDR2 as SVGAGI (reference sequence). For the CDR3, the DNA is TGTGCCAGCAGTTACAGACAGATGAACACTGAAGCTTTCTTT. As protein: CASSYRQMNTEAFF.

The chain combines TRBV5-1 with TRBJ2-7, with 7 bases that match TRBD1. In germline, CDR1 is SGHRS, CDR2 YFSETQ. This CDR3 is built from 14 residues. Germline trimming cut 0 bases from V and 3 bases from J; bases unmatched to any gene: 3. For the CDR3, the DNA is TGCGCCAGCAGCTTGGAGGGGACAGTCTACGAGCAGTACTTC. This encodes CASSLEGTVYEQYF.

CDR3 DNA: TGTGCCAGCAGAGCCAGGGGTGAGAGCTATGGCTACACCTTC. It is translated as CASRARGESYGYTF. The V and J genes are TRBV6-1 and TRBJ1-2; D is possibly TRBD1 (6 bases). CDR1 MNHNS and CDR2 SASEGT come from the germline V gene. Trimming removed 6 bases at V and 4 bases at J, with 15 bases between. This CDR3 is built from 14 residues.

This chain links TRBV21-1 with TRBJ2-5; TRBD1, as called in the table, went unchecked against the DNA. TRBV21-1 is assigned pseudogene status. The CDR3 consists of 15 residues. The CDR3 region has the DNA TGTGCCAGCAGCCAAAGGGGGACAGAGCAAGAGACCCAGTACTTC. Protein sequence: CASSQRGTEQETQYF.

The chain is built from TRBV7-2 and TRBJ2-3; D unclear. Germline V lookup: CDR1 SGHTA, CDR2 FQGNSA. This CDR3 has 14 residues. With 7 bases removed from V and 2 bases from J, the gap between germline ends came to 13 bases. CDR3 bases: TGTGCCAGCACCTCGGGCCCCTCCACAGATACGCAGTATTTT. Protein product: CASTSGPSTDTQYF.

This clone was observed once. V is TRBV9 and J is TRBJ2-1; maybe TRBD2 (5 bases). The germline V gene encodes CDR1 SGDLS and CDR2 YYNGEE. V shed 2 bases and J shed 4 bases, with 13 bases lying between them. The CDR3 has 15 residues. DNA of the CDR3: TGTGCCAGCAGCGTCGGTAGGGAGAGTTACAATGAGCAGTTCTTC. It translates to CASSVGRESYNEQFF. The full variable domain, in which reference TRBV9 and TRBJ2-1 provide the parts outside the CDR3, is DSGVTQTPKHLITATGQRVTLRCSPRSGDLSVYWYQQSLDQGLQFLIQYYNGEERAKGNILERFSAQQFPDLHSELNLSSLELGDSALYFCASSVGRESYNEQFFGPGTRLTVL.

This clone was detected a few times. The rearrangement links TRBV30 to TRBJ1-2; possible D gene TRBD1, 6 bases. Trimming removed 3 bases from V and 3 bases from J, with 14 bases in between. The length of the CDR3 is 14 residues. Per germline, CDR1 GTSNPN and CDR2 SVGIG (reference sequence). DNA for the CDR3: TGTGCCTGGAGGCCTCGACAGGAGGACTATGGCTACACCTTC. Its translation: CAWRPRQEDYGYTF. Filled out from reference TRBV30 and TRBJ1-2, the complete variable domain reads SQTIHQWPATLVQPVGSPLSLECTVEGTSNPNLYWYRQAAGRGLQLLFYSVGIGQISSEVPQNLSASRPQDRQFILSSKKLLLSDSGFYLCAWRPRQEDYGYTFGSGTRLTVV.

V and J are TRBV19 and TRBJ1-2, with D perhaps matching TRBD1 (6 bases). V was pared by 1 base and J by 4 bases, with 13 bases between. The CDR3 extends over 15 amino acids. Germline lookup yields CDR1 LNHDA and CDR2 SQIVND (reference sequence). CDR3: CASSIAAGESYGYTF. CDR3 sequence (DNA): TGTGCCAGTAGTATAGCGGCAGGGGAGAGCTATGGCTACACCTTC.

This chain uses TRBV11-2 with TRBJ2-7; no definite D call. CDR1 SGHAT and CDR2 FQNNGV come from the germline V gene. This CDR3 is 14 amino acids long. With 0 bases removed from V and 5 bases from J, the gap between germline ends came to 11 bases. In DNA form, the CDR3 reads TGTGCCAGCAGCTTAGACGTCGCAGTGGACGAGCAGTACTTC. Its protein product is CASSLDVAVDEQYF.

The chain recombines TRBV2 with TRBJ2-2, with no clear D. The germline V gene encodes CDR1 SNHLY and CDR2 FYNNEI. CDR3 length equals 13 residues. V lost 4 bases and J 5 bases, leaving 8 bases between the germline ends. The chain's CDR3 is CASSVRTTGELFF. In nucleotides, the CDR3 is TGTGCCAGCAGTGTTAGGACGACCGGGGAGCTGTTTTTT.

This clone was detected only once. The chain is built from TRBV7-2 and TRBJ2-2; D gene unclear. Trimming removed 4 bases from V and 1 base from J, with 7 bases in between. Per germline, CDR1 SGHTA and CDR2 FQGNSA. The CDR3 has 14 amino acids. DNA for the CDR3: TGTGCCAGCAGCTCCGACGGGAACACCGGGGAGCTGTTTTTT. Amino acids: CASSSDGNTGELFF.

As DNA, the CDR3 is TGTGCCAGCAGTACCCAGACCGGATTCAACTATGGCTACACCTTC. It is translated as CASSTQTGFNYGYTF. This sequence joins TRBV2 and TRBJ1-2, with D unclear. From germline, CDR1 is SNHLY and CDR2 FYNNEI. The V and J ends lost 5 bases and 2 bases respectively, with 15 bases between them. This CDR3 comprises 15 residues.

The chain employs TRBV6-5 and TRBJ1-1; D uncertain. Germline V CDR1 and CDR2: MNHEY, SVGAGI. Trimming took off 4 bases at V and 4 bases at J, with 13 bases between the two ends. The CDR3 spans 14 residues. The chain's CDR3 is CASSFHEGGTEAFF. The CDR3 nucleotides are TGTGCCAGCAGTTTCCACGAGGGCGGCACTGAAGCTTTCTTT.

The chain carries TRBV11-2 and TRBJ1-2, with D unresolved. Germline CDR1 and CDR2: SGHAT and FQNNGV. CDR3 size: 13 residues. V was clipped by 0 bases and J by 7 bases, with 9 bases between them. CDR3 DNA: TGTGCCAGCAGCTTAGAAACAGTCTCTGGCTACACCTTC. Amino acid sequence: CASSLETVSGYTF.

This clone was recorded once. This chain links TRBV11-3 with TRBJ2-1; 10 bases are shared with TRBD2. This CDR3 is built from 17 residues. Per germline, CDR1 SGHNT and CDR2 YENEEA. The ends lost 5 bases at V and 5 bases at J; junction bases unmatched: 12. CDR3: CASSPGSGRALDNEQFF. Here the CDR3 DNA reads TGTGCCAGCAGCCCAGGAAGCGGGAGGGCTTTAGACAATGAGCAGTTCTTC.

The chain has TRBV7-2 and TRBJ2-1; 11 bases agree with TRBD2. Germline values: CDR1 SGHTA, CDR2 FQGNSA. V was pared by 1 base and J by 10 bases, with 6 bases of the junction left unmatched. The CDR3 has 15 amino acids. The chain's CDR3 is CASSLVTSGGAEQFF. The CDR3 DNA is TGTGCCAGCAGCTTAGTAACTAGCGGGGGCGCGGAGCAGTTCTTC.

The chain is built from TRBV5-4 and TRBJ2-7; D possibly corresponds to TRBD2 (5 bases). Germline V CDR1 and CDR2: SGHNT, YYREEE (reference sequence). The CDR3 is made up of 13 amino acids. With 0 bases removed from V and 5 bases from J, the gap between germline ends came to 9 bases. CDR3 sequence (DNA): TGTGCCAGCAGCTTGGAATACGGGAACGAGCAGTACGTC. It codes for CASSLEYGNEQYV.

This chain joins TRBV28 and TRBJ2-7; 9 bases are a match to TRBD2. J lost 5 bases, V lost 1 base, and 15 bases had no gene match. CDR3 size: 18 residues. Per germline, CDR1 MDHEN and CDR2 SYDVKM. Here the CDR3 reads CASSLYVAGAPGTHEQYF. The CDR3 nucleotides are TGTGCCAGCAGTTTATATGTAGCGGGAGCCCCCGGGACCCACGAGCAGTACTTC.

The chain has TRBV21-1 and TRBJ2-1; the DNA was not used to check the table's D call, TRBD2. TRBV21-1 is shown as a pseudogene. This CDR3 is built from 16 residues. CDR3 nucleotide sequence: TGTGCCAGCAGCTCCTGCGGCCAAAGCTCCTACAATGAGCAGTTCTTC. Its translation is CASSSCGQSSYNEQFF.

The chain is built from TRBV28 and TRBJ2-7, with TRBD2 matching over 7 bases. The CDR3 extends over 14 amino acids. Trimming removed 4 bases from V and 0 bases from J; junction bases left unmatched: 3. Germline CDR1 reads MDHEN; CDR2 reads SYDVKM. The chain's CDR3 is CASSSGGGSYEQYF. The CDR3, as DNA: TGTGCCAGCAGTTCGGGCGGGGGCTCCTACGAGCAGTACTTC.

J is TRBJ2-4 and V is TRBV5-1; D is tentatively TRBD1 or TRBD2 (5 bases each). V shed 5 bases and J shed 9 bases, with 21 bases lying between them. The CDR3 contains 15 residues. The germline V gene encodes CDR1 SGHRS and CDR2 YFSETQ. In nucleotides, the CDR3 is TGCGCCAGCAGTATTCCGGGACCCTCGCAGGGCATTCAGTACTTC. It is translated as CASSIPGPSQGIQYF.

The V and J genes are TRBV6-1 and TRBJ2-1, with TRBD2 matching 9 bases. V gave up 4 bases and J gave up 7 bases; unmatched junction bases: 11. Germline lookup yields CDR1 MNHNS and CDR2 SASEGT. The CDR3 totals 16 residues. The CDR3 DNA is TGTGCCAGCAGTGCCCCGGGTAGCGGGAGACGTAATGAGCAGTTCTTC. It translates to CASSAPGSGRRNEQFF.

The genes are TRBV30 and TRBJ2-3; 11 nucleotides line up with TRBD2. Germline V CDR1 and CDR2: GTSNPN, SVGIG (reference sequence). This CDR3 is built from 17 residues. The junction had 11 bases not matched to a gene; V was cut back by 4 bases and J by 2 bases. In DNA, the CDR3 is TGTGCCTGGATCCTTGGGGGGACTAGCGGTTTCACAGATACGCAGTATTTT. It is translated as CAWILGGTSGFTDTQYF. Variable domain in full (rest from reference TRBV30 and TRBJ2-3): SQTIHQWPATLVQPVGSPLSLECTVEGTSNPNLYWYRQAAGRGLQLLFYSVGIGQISSEVPQNLSASRPQDRQFILSSKKLLLSDSGFYLCAWILGGTSGFTDTQYFGPGTRLTVL.

This sequence joins TRBV18 and TRBJ2-3; TRBD2 is a possible D gene (6 bases). The V end lost 2 bases, the J end lost 0 bases, and 15 bases lay between the germline ends. Per germline, CDR1 KGHSH and CDR2 LQKENI. The CDR3 contains 17 residues. The CDR3 here is CASSPEEGLTSTDTQYF. The CDR3 DNA is TGTGCCAGCTCACCAGAGGAGGGCCTGACGAGCACAGATACGCAGTATTTT.

The chain recombines TRBV21-1 with TRBJ2-7; the table's D call of TRBD2 was not tested on the DNA. TRBV21-1 is annotated as a pseudogene. The CDR3 has 17 residues. CDR3 residues: CASSKALGEGCPYEQYF. CDR3 nucleotide sequence: TGTGCCAGCAGCAAAGCGCTGGGAGAGGGCTGTCCCTACGAGCAGTACTTC.

J is TRBJ1-2 and V is TRBV7-2; the D gene is possibly TRBD1 (6 bases). V lost 5 bases and J lost 4, with 17 bases in between. The germline V gene encodes CDR1 SGHTA and CDR2 FQGNSA. This CDR3 is 15 amino acids long. The CDR3 bases are TGTGCCAGCAGCCCGAGGACAGACTTACCCTATGGCTACACCTTC. Its protein is CASSPRTDLPYGYTF.

The genes are TRBV30 and TRBJ1-2, with D perhaps TRBD1 (5 bases). Trimming took off 2 bases at V and 4 bases at J, with 11 bases between the two ends. The V gene's germline CDR1 is GTSNPN and CDR2 SVGIG (reference sequence). This CDR3 has 13 amino acids. CDR3 sequence reads: CAWSRKGIYGYTF. CDR3 DNA: TGTGCCTGGAGTAGGAAGGGGATCTATGGCTACACCTTC.

The chain joins TRBV11-2 to TRBJ2-5; D uncertain. Trimming took off 0 bases at V and 5 bases at J, with 1 base between the two ends. Germline assignment: CDR1 SGHAT and CDR2 FQNNGV. The CDR3 contains 11 residues. The CDR3 sequence: CASSLEETQYF. CDR3 in DNA: TGTGCCAGCAGCTTAGAGGAGACCCAGTACTTC.